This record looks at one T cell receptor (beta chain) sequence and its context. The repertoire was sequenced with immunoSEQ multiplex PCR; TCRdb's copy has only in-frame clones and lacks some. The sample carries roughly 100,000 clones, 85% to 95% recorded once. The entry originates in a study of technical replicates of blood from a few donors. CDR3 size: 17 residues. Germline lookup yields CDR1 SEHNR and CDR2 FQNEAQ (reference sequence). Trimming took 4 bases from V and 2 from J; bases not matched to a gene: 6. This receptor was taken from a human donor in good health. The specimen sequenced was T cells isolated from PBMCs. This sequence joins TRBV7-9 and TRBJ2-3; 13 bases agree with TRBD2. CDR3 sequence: CASSSRLAGGDTDTQYF. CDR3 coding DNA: TGTGCCAGCAGCTCTAGACTAGCGGGAGGTGACACAGATACGCAGTATTTT.